This TCR beta chain was recovered during a study of cytomegalovirus exposure and HLA in healthy donors (dated by TCRdb to 2016 to 2017). About the investigation overall: In an earlier analysis of roughly 500 of the donors, roughly 300 Gb of sequence data and some 120 million unique TCR beta sequences from about 190 million T cells were reported. Roughly 320 gigabases of sequencing data and around 85 million unique TCR sequences made up an early release that covered under 750 HLA-typed donors. Of the 398 genotyped donors, 65% to 90% fell in the genetic ancestry cluster associated with self-reported Caucasian donors. The aim of the study was to test whether cataloging public T cell receptors could identify signatures of past pathogen exposure. The study profiled the T cell repertoires of hundreds of subjects by immunosequencing and related them to cytomegalovirus serostatus. Along with the roughly 700-subject first cohort, a separate validation cohort of approximately 110 different subjects was used. The study combined high-throughput TCR immunosequencing, statistical association of individual TCRs with disease status, and machine learning to predict cytomegalovirus infection status. A later analysis re-analyzed previously published TCR beta repertoires from about 600 donors and added high-resolution HLA genotyping to study TCR occurrence patterns. The later analysis used no new phenotypic data to find candidate immune exposures, relying instead on TCR beta sequences and their occurrence across donors. An earlier analysis of around 540 of the donors applied high-throughput TCR beta sequencing to assess whether each TCR beta V gene segment acted as functional or pseudogenic. Donor age, sex, ethnicity and CMV serostatus were compiled alongside the repertoire data. A later genetic analysis took genome-wide SNP genotypes for about 65% of the 666 donors and used that subset as a discovery cohort. Every repertoire in the discovery cohort had been generated on one and the same sequencing platform. Class I and class II HLA loci were covered by the typing at four-digit resolution. Typing coverage varied by locus: about 629-630 donors for A, B, C, DRB1 and DQB1; around 560 for DQA1; nearly 610 for DPA1; 400 to 480 for DPB1. Because of strong linkage in the cohort, roughly five DR-DQ haplotypes were treated as single units for association and clustering. Among under 450 genotyped donors of the cohort, an average of approximately 250,000 unique TCR beta nucleotide sequences were sequenced per donor, roughly 20% of them non-productive.

What the study reported, not specific to this receptor: The study listed over 150 TCR beta chains as associated with cytomegalovirus. Presence/absence analyses assumed roughly uniform sequencing depth across donors, an assumption that may not hold. Compared with the 666-donor mean, donors in an Asian-associated ancestry cluster had fewer N-insertions in productive TCRs, according to a later genetic analysis. Because counts were too low, more than 15 rarely observed V segments, including chromosome 9 orphons, were left out of the earlier analysis of some 600 of the donors. CMV serostatus was the only immune exposure information available for the cohort. Most TCR sequences were seen in very few donors, while some public TCRs were found in many individuals. Because the 87-base-pair reads could not distinguish some IMGT-functional V segments, including TRBV6-2 and TRBV6-3, those segments were excluded. In an earlier analysis of more than 450 of the donors, most TCR beta V segments were observed in productive rearrangements about 90% or about 30% of the time, broadly matching IMGT annotations. Because HLA typing was unavailable for some donors at each locus, only the typed subset was used in association tests. Assigning TCR associations to individual alleles was difficult when HLA alleles, especially DR and DQ, strongly co-occurred. In a later analysis, 16,951 TCR beta sequences were associated with specific HLA alleles at a false discovery rate of 0.05. In vitro tests confirmed that three of the cytomegalovirus-associated TCR beta chains recognize cytomegalovirus antigens. A further reported finding was that TCR beta sequences accurately predicted the HLA-A and HLA-B alleles for most subjects in the first cohort. V-gene and J-gene trimming of TCR beta chains was associated with a missense DCLRE1C variant in a later genetic analysis, and the association was replicated in an independent cohort. This cohort had only TCR beta chains sequenced, and the lack of alpha or paired-chain data limited which features could be detected. It was suggested by the authors that the approach could potentially be generalized to other disease states and immunological phenotypes. According to a later analysis, TCR association rates differed among HLA loci, with DRB1 alleles showing the most associated TCRs and HLA-C alleles showing the fewest. Linkage disequilibrium might explain the correlated functional status among segregating V segments, but an unknown experimental factor could not be ruled out. According to a later analysis, most CMV-associated TCR beta chains appeared to be HLA-restricted, and the HLA associations seemed to be driven largely by CMV exposure. The classifier was reported to diagnose cytomegalovirus status with high specificity and sensitivity in both the original cohort and the validation cohort. The sequencing pipeline was judged likely to have produced a cluster of highly shared sequence variants as a technical artifact. Compared with equally common non-associated chains, HLA-associated TCR beta chains in a later analysis were more clonally expanded and had lower generation probabilities. A later analysis reported that several top co-occurrence clusters appeared linked to parvovirus B19, influenza, CMV and Epstein-Barr virus.

The junction shows trimming of 5 bases on V and 1 base on J, plus 12 bases between the germline ends. The CDR3 measures 14 amino acids from cysteine to phenylalanine. This entry keeps only the CDR3 DNA: 42 bases, framed from base 1. Via the germline V gene, CDR1 is SGHTA and CDR2 FQGNSA. The protocol used for the library was the immunoSEQ multiplex PCR assay. For the multiplex PCR, a mixture combining 60 forward primers for TCR Vbeta segments and 13 reverse primers for TCR Jbeta segments was used. The CDR3 region of rearranged TCR beta genes was amplified from genomic DNA by a multiplex PCR assay. Amplified TCR beta libraries were sequenced as 87-base-pair reads on the Illumina HiSeq System. On the study's bioinformatics: A later analysis counted some 74 million unique TCR beta chains across the 550 to 750 repertoires, and around 9.9 million of these chains were shared by at least two donors. A nearest-neighbor algorithm error-corrected the raw reads and collapsed the reads into unique sequences, merging closely related sequences to remove PCR and sequencing errors. To assign V, D and J gene segments, CDR3 sequences were aligned to IMGT reference sequences. For a sequence to be retained, a match of at least six nucleotides was required to both a V gene segment and a J gene segment. A rearrangement counted as productive if the CDR3 had no stop codons and remained in frame with V and J, and every other rearrangement counted as non-productive. Following IMGT convention, CDR3 was defined as the stretch from the second conserved V-encoded cysteine up to the conserved J-encoded phenylalanine. The earlier analysis of about 620 of the donors excluded sequences that lacked an unambiguous match to a single V gene segment. An earlier analysis of just under 600 of the donors called V segments functional above 56.7% productive rearrangements and segregating when the between-donor standard deviation exceeded 5%. A statistical classification framework was built to diagnose cytomegalovirus status from the catalog of TCR beta chain sequences. A later analysis assigned V and J genes by comparing TCR nucleotide sequences with IMGT/GENE-DB human TR gene sequences. Using the TCRdist pipeline, a later analysis assigned CDR3 sequences along with most-parsimonious VDJ recombination scenarios. In a later analysis, every TCR beta chain was defined by the combination of its CDR3 amino acid sequence and its V-gene family, and reads without a unique V-gene family were dropped. As a way to deal with suspected cross-contamination and a sequencing artifact, a later analysis dropped nearly 600 nucleotide sequences that were highly shared and had low generation probability. For each public chain, a later analysis derived a clonal expansion index from normalized ranks of inferred template counts within each repertoire. Generation probabilities in a later analysis came from a VDJ recombination model fitted to out-of-frame rearrangements, and those results were checked against IGoR. Hypergeometric tests were used in a later analysis to score TCR-TCR, TCR-HLA and TCR-CMV co-occurrence, with a repertoire-size bias correction applied to the TCR pairs. In a later analysis, false discovery rates were estimated by permuting HLA or CMV assignments 20 times. In a later analysis, co-occurring TCRs were grouped using DBSCAN, and TCRdist sequence similarity was added for clustering within HLA-allele-positive subsets. Repertoires with fewer than 30,000 or more than 120,000 public chains were left out of co-occurrence clustering, as were five repertoires with anomalous nucleotide sharing. TCRdb retrieved this table from immuneACCESS and kept in-frame rearrangements only. Not all clones are present; in checked studies, unresolved V genes account for under half, and no reason is known for the remainder. Clone size and the V and J calls come from that table; the DNA yielded D and trimming. Counted in this sample were under 300,000 clones; about four fifths of them appeared once. Approximately 2% of the sample belongs to the ten largest clones.

The cohort was made up of approximately 670 healthy bone marrow donors. At the time of sampling, every cohort member was nominally healthy, though immune exposures that went unrecorded were likely present. The donor was CMV seropositive and belonged to the group of 250 to 350 seropositive cohort members. A peripheral blood sample was collected from each donor, and TCR beta sequencing was performed on peripheral blood mononuclear cells. The Qiagen DNeasy Blood Extraction Kit was used to extract genomic DNA from the blood cell samples. Concerning this clone: This clone's antigen is unknown. Base qualities are not recorded, but no much larger clone differs from it by a single base.

The clonotype was recovered from a woman between 40 and 50 years old in good health and CMV-seropositive. Specimen: PBMCs. The sequence joins TRBV7-2 to TRBJ2-7; no D gene call is confident. The bases read TGTGCCAGCAGCCCGGAGTCTTTTTCCTACGAGCAGTACTTC. The resulting protein is CASSPESFSYEQYF.